This TCR beta chain was recorded in a study of cytomegalovirus exposure and HLA in healthy donors. Trimming left V 0 bases short and J 2 bases short, with 9 bases between. CDR3 length: 15 residues. Germline-derived CDR1 and CDR2 are SGHKS and YYEKEE (reference sequence). Every donor was a healthy person donating bone marrow. Study-level points and caveats: An apparent linkage of common viral pathogens to several of the most significant clusters emerged in a later analysis. Under in vitro conditions, a few CMV-associated chains were confirmed as specific for CMV antigens.

The PCR was carried out with 60 Vbeta primers and 13 Jbeta primers. Using immunoSEQ multiplex PCR, the repertoire was profiled, and TCRdb retains in-frame clones only, with some absent. The repertoire holds around 130,000 clones, 70% to 85% seen once, with roughly 2.5% in the top ten. As to this clone: Its antigen is currently unknown.

The rearrangement links TRBV5-5 to TRBJ2-1; D is perhaps TRBD2 (6 bases). The source is a middle-aged man in good health and CMV-seronegative. Specimen: PBMCs. For the CDR3, the DNA is TGTGCCAGCAGCTTGGACGGGGGAACCTACAATGAGCAGTTCTTC. It encodes CASSLDGGTYNEQFF.